The T cell receptor beta chain described here comes from a study of blood T cell repertoires in COVID-19. Study summary: T cells, B-cell-depleted T cells, or PBMCs provided the cDNA or gDNA that served as material.

The authors' processing: Nucleated cell counts were estimated from reference gene primer amplification. The repertoire was sequenced with immunoSEQ multiplex PCR; TCRdb's copy has only in-frame clones and lacks some. The V and J calls and clone size come from that table; D and trimming were worked out from the DNA. The sample carries some 340,000 clones, approximately 81% recorded once. Deletions cut 2 bases from V and 8 bases from J, with 10 bases between. CDR1 and CDR2 (germline): MNHNS, SASEGT. The CDR3 is 13 residues long. The chain links TRBV6-1 to TRBJ1-5; no firm D call. This clonotype originated in a woman aged 18 to 35 with acute or convalescent COVID-19. Sequenced: peripheral blood. As DNA, the CDR3 is TGTGCCAGCAGTGAAACCATCGGTGAGCCCCAGCATTTT. It yields the protein CASSETIGEPQHF.